This T cell receptor (beta chain) was recovered during a study of radiotherapy plus CTLA-4 blockade in lung cancer. Overall study: Among patients, over 15% showed objective responses, and around 30% had disease control. Whole-study results and caveats: Tumor-origin TCR clones grew in blood after radiotherapy plus ipilimumab. The authors reported that early blood T cell clone dynamics, with interferon-beta, best predicted response.

Data came from immunoSEQ multiplex PCR; TCRdb stores just in-frame clones and leaves some out. Among approximately 73,000 clones, more than 75% were seen once, and the ten largest hold 40%. As to this clone: Its antigen remains unidentified.

Chemo-refractory metastatic non-small-cell lung cancer patients underwent focal radiation alongside CTLA-4 blockade with ipilimumab. The clonotype was recovered from a human donor with non-small cell lung cancer that progressed on radiotherapy plus ipilimumab. Source: peripheral blood, taken from a patient treated with radiotherapy plus ipilimumab.

As DNA, the CDR3 is TGTGCCAGCAGCCCCCGGATGGGGGATACGCAGTATTTT. Translated, it gives CASSPRMGDTQYF. J is TRBJ2-3 and V is TRBV7-9; no firm D call. V was shortened by 5 bases and J by 6 bases, with 12 bases between the two germline ends. The germline V gene encodes CDR1 SEHNR and CDR2 FQNEAQ (reference sequence). CDR3 length equals 13 residues.